Presented here are 5 T cell receptor beta chains from one specimen sequenced in a study of blood T cell repertoires in COVID-19. The method was immunoSEQ multiplex PCR; TCRdb's version includes in-frame clones alone and lacks a portion of them. Among 200,000 or so clones listed, 82% were seen once. The source material was peripheral blood. These receptors were collected from a human donor with acute or convalescent COVID-19. The donor label of this sample is uncertain.

This chain connects TRBV28 to TRBJ1-6; TRBD1 aligns across 7 bases. Trimming cost V 5 bases and J 12 bases; bases outside gene matches: 4. CDR3 length equals 12 residues. CDR1 and CDR2 (germline): MDHEN, SYDVKM. The CDR3 loop reads CASSPDRLPLHF. For the CDR3, the DNA is TGTGCCAGCAGTCCGGACAGGCTACCCCTCCACTTT.

The rearrangement joins TRBV7-2 to TRBJ1-1; TRBD1 is a possible D gene (6 bases). CDR3 length equals 15 residues. V was trimmed by 5 bases and J by 5 bases, leaving 18 bases between them. CDR1 is SGHTA and CDR2 is FQGNSA in the germline V gene. CDR3 sequence: CASSPEDRRVTEAFF. CDR3 sequence (DNA): TGTGCCAGCAGCCCCGAAGACAGGCGGGTGACTGAAGCTTTCTTT.

This clone showed up many times. The J gene is TRBJ2-3, the V gene TRBV7-3, with 10 bases identical to TRBD2. Trimming removed 1 base from V and 0 bases from J; junction bases left unmatched: 1. This CDR3 region has 16 residues. CDR1 and CDR2 from the germline V gene are SGHTA and FQGTGA. The DNA for the CDR3 is TGTGCCAGCAGCTTAATACTAGCGGGGAGCACAGATACGCAGTATTTT. Amino acid sequence: CASSLILAGSTDTQYF.

This chain joins TRBV19 and TRBJ2-7; TRBD2 agrees at 7 bases. Germline CDR1 reads LNHDA; CDR2 reads SQIVND (reference sequence). Trimming cost V 7 bases and J 7 bases; bases outside gene matches: 13. The CDR3 contains 14 residues. CDR3 amino acids: CASTQRAGVGEQYF. DNA of the CDR3: TGTGCCAGTACGCAACGGGCGGGGGTTGGGGAGCAGTACTTC.

The rearrangement links TRBV7-2 to TRBJ2-7; a weak D match, TRBD1 (5 bases). Trimming took 5 bases from V and 5 from J, leaving 13 bases between them. CDR3 size: 13 residues. CDR1 is SGHTA and CDR2 is FQGNSA in the germline V gene. The CDR3 is CASSTYRSDEQYF. The CDR3 DNA follows: TGTGCCAGCAGCACATACAGGTCGGACGAGCAGTACTTC.